Below are 5 T cell receptor beta chains sequenced from a single sample in a study of TIL therapy for anti-PD-1-resistant metastatic lung cancer. Specified time point: pre-treatment sample, taken before nivolumab and TIL therapy. The libraries were made with immunoSEQ v3. Clones were sequenced by immunoSEQ multiplex PCR, and TCRdb holds only the in-frame ones, with some missing. The sample has some 60,000 clones, 73% seen once. The sample consisted of blood, taken at baseline. Receptors originate from a person between 30 and 79 years old with non-small cell lung cancer.

The chain is built from TRBV28 and TRBJ1-1, with TRBD1 matching 10 bases. Looked up from germline, CDR1 is MDHEN and CDR2 is SYDVKM. J gave up 6 bases and V 8 bases, and 9 bases lay outside the gene matches. The CDR3 is 14 residues long. CDR3 sequence (DNA): TGTGCCAGCGAAAAAGGCGGGACAGGGGCTGAAGCTTTCTTT. It translates to CASEKGGTGAEAFF.

This clone is a singleton in its sample. One end of the junction fails to match germline, which may point to a read error. The rearrangement uses TRBV7-7 and TRBJ2-3; D gene ambiguous. Germline V gives CDR1 SSHAT, CDR2 FNYEAQ (reference sequence). CDR3 length equals 14 residues. The CDR3 coding sequence is TGTGCTAGCAGCCCTGGGCCAGCGTCAGATACGCAGTATTTT. This translates into CASSPGPASDTQYF.

This clone appeared a few times. In DNA, the CDR3 is TGTGCCAGCAGTTTATCCACCTCCTACGAGCAGTACTTC. This codes for CASSLSTSYEQYF. The V call is TRBV27, the J call TRBJ2-7; D unclear. CDR3 length: 13 amino acids. V was cut by 0 bases and J by 0 bases, with 3 bases left in between. CDR1 is MNHEY, CDR2 SMNVEV, per germline (reference sequence).

The V gene is TRBV15, the J gene TRBJ1-2, with TRBD1 identical over 7 bases. Trimming cost V 4 bases and J 8 bases; bases outside gene matches: 13. This CDR3 has 15 amino acids. Germline loops: CDR1 LNHNV, CDR2 YYDKDF (reference sequence). CDR3 residues: CATSTIRTGLGGYTF. The CDR3 nucleotides read TGTGCCACCAGCACTATAAGGACAGGCTTGGGGGGCTACACCTTC.

This chain connects TRBV18 to TRBJ2-7; 11 bases match TRBD2. The CDR3 covers 13 residues. J lost 10 bases, V lost 5 bases, and 7 bases had no gene match. Germline V gene data show CDR1 as KGHSH and CDR2 as LQKENI. The CDR3 loop is CASSRLAGGDQYF. CDR3 in DNA: TGTGCCAGCTCAAGGCTAGCGGGAGGCGATCAGTACTTC.